The 24 T cell receptor beta chains below come from one sample, sequenced in a study of T cell responses to AZD1222 COVID-19 vaccine. Here immunoSEQ multiplex PCR was the method, and the copy in TCRdb shows in-frame clones only, minus some. The sample consists of 150,000 to 180,000 clones, 88% of them appearing once. The sample consisted of peripheral blood, taken on day 0 of AZD1222 vaccination. The receptor source for this set is an adult in good health.

V gene TRBV2 combines with J gene TRBJ1-2, with 7 bases aligning to TRBD1. Trimming at V came to 7 bases and at J to 7 bases, leaving 9 bases not matched to a gene. Germline CDR1 reads SNHLY; CDR2 reads FYNNEI. This CDR3 is 13 amino acids long. CDR3 loop: CASMRGHEAGYTF. The CDR3, as DNA: TGTGCCAGCATGAGGGGGCATGAAGCTGGCTACACCTTC.

This clone was picked up one time. The V and J genes are TRBV19 and TRBJ2-5; 9 bases line up with TRBD2. Germline loops: CDR1 LNHDA, CDR2 SQIVND (reference sequence). The CDR3 length is 15 residues. Losses at the gene ends were 10 bases for V and 1 base for J; bases not matched to a gene: 10. The chain's CDR3 is CATNGASGVQETQYF. The CDR3 nucleotides are TGTGCCACCAACGGAGCTAGCGGGGTCCAAGAGACCCAGTACTTC.

The chain has TRBV7-8 and TRBJ1-1; D is ambiguous. This CDR3 has 13 amino acids. Per the germline V gene, CDR1 is SGHVS and CDR2 is FQNEAQ. Trimming removed 3 bases from V and 3 bases from J, with 8 bases in between. This chain's CDR3 is CASSLVRDTEAFF. The CDR3 DNA sequence: TGTGCCAGCAGCTTGGTTAGGGACACTGAAGCTTTCTTT.

This chain uses TRBV5-1 with TRBJ2-7, with 7 bases identical to TRBD1. The CDR3 loop spans 16 amino acids. The V and J ends lost 1 base and 5 bases, in that order; junction bases with no gene match: 12. CDR1 is SGHRS and CDR2 is YFSETQ in the germline V gene. Here the CDR3 reads CASSLNDRVFGNEQYF. As DNA, the CDR3 is TGCGCCAGCAGCTTGAACGACAGGGTTTTCGGGAACGAGCAGTACTTC.

This sequence joins TRBV19 and TRBJ1-5; D remains ambiguous. V was shortened by 5 bases and J by 4 bases, with 9 bases between the two germline ends. The germline V gene encodes CDR1 LNHDA and CDR2 SQIVND (reference sequence). CDR3 length equals 13 residues. In DNA form, the CDR3 reads TGTGCCAGTAGTGGAGCCTTTAATCAGCCCCAGCATTTT. Protein sequence: CASSGAFNQPQHF.

The sample holds a few counts of this clone. The chain has TRBV13 and TRBJ1-1; D ambiguous. Germline assignment: CDR1 PRHDT and CDR2 FYEKMQ (reference sequence). The V and J ends lost 5 bases and 0 bases respectively, with 10 bases between them. The CDR3 extends over 14 amino acids. The CDR3 sequence is CASSPGRLNTEAFF. The CDR3 coding sequence is TGTGCCAGCAGCCCAGGCAGGTTGAACACTGAAGCTTTCTTT. The whole variable domain, remainder taken from reference TRBV13 and TRBJ1-1, is AAGVIQSPRHLIKEKRETATLKCYPIPRHDTVYWYQQGPGQDPQFLISFYEKMQSDKGSIPDRFSAQQFSDYHSELNMSSLELGDSALYFCASSPGRLNTEAFFGQGTRLTVV.

The chain carries TRBV11-2 and TRBJ2-7; 9 positions match TRBD2. Germline V lookup: CDR1 SGHAT, CDR2 FQNNGV. V shed 3 bases and J 3 bases; nucleotides not matched to a gene: 12. This CDR3 has 17 residues. DNA of the CDR3: TGTGCCAGCAGCTTCTCCTCGGGAAATAGCGGGGGCTACGAGCAGTACTTC. Translating gives CASSFSSGNSGGYEQYF. The variable domain in full, completed from reference TRBV11-2 and TRBJ2-7, reads EAGVAQSPRYKIIEKRQSVAFWCNPISGHATLYWYQQILGQGPKLLIQFQNNGVVDDSQLPKDRFSAERLKGVDSTLKIQPAKLEDSAVYLCASSFSSGNSGGYEQYFGPGTRLTVT.

The chain links TRBV9 to TRBJ1-2; D is unclear. The CDR3 extends over 15 amino acids. Trimming took 0 bases from V and 2 from J, leaving 11 bases between them. The V gene's germline CDR1 is SGDLS and CDR2 YYNGEE. The DNA for the CDR3 is TGTGCCAGCAGCGTAGACGCACGGCTCAACTATGGCTACACCTTC. Residues: CASSVDARLNYGYTF.

This clone appeared once. V is TRBV2 and J is TRBJ1-3; D gene ambiguous. Germline loops: CDR1 SNHLY, CDR2 FYNNEI. CDR3 length: 15 residues. V was shortened by 1 base and J by 0 bases, with 7 bases between the two germline ends. The CDR3 DNA sequence: TGTGCCAGCAGTGAAGGGGGTTTCTCTGGAAACACCATATATTTT. Protein sequence: CASSEGGFSGNTIYF. Combining the CDR3 with reference TRBV2 and TRBJ1-3 gives the whole variable domain EPEVTQTPSHQVTQMGQEVILRCVPISNHLYFYWYRQILGQKVEFLVSFYNNEISEKSEIFDDQFSVERPDGSNFTLKIRSTKLEDSAMYFCASSEGGFSGNTIYFGEGSWLTVV.

This chain connects TRBV19 to TRBJ1-2, with D unclear. V was shortened by 5 bases and J by 6 bases, with 19 bases between the two germline ends. Per the germline V gene, CDR1 is LNHDA and CDR2 is SQIVND (reference sequence). This CDR3 is built from 15 residues. In DNA, the CDR3 is TGTGCCAGTAGTGCCGATCGGAACTTCCGGGATGGCTACACCTTC. This codes for CASSADRNFRDGYTF.

This chain links TRBV6-5 with TRBJ1-2, with D possibly matching TRBD1 (5 bases). Trimming pared 6 bases from V and 1 base from J, leaving 12 bases between. CDR3 length: 14 residues. The V gene's germline CDR1 is MNHEY and CDR2 SVGAGI. For the CDR3, the DNA is TGTGCCAGCAGCCCGGTAGGGGTTAACTATGGCTACACCTTC. As protein: CASSPVGVNYGYTF.

V gene TRBV7-9 combines with J gene TRBJ1-1; D unclear. Germline CDR1 is SEHNR and CDR2 is FQNEAQ (reference sequence). This CDR3 has 11 residues. V was cut by 5 bases and J by 5 bases, with 6 bases left in between. The CDR3 protein is CASSQQTEAFF. CDR3 coding DNA: TGTGCCAGCAGCCAACAGACTGAAGCTTTCTTT.

The CDR3 nucleotides are TGCGCCAGCAGGTCAGGGACAACCACGTTGGGCGAGCAGTACTTC. This encodes CASRSGTTTLGEQYF. The chain uses TRBV5-1 and TRBJ2-7; maybe TRBD1 (6 bases). CDR1 SGHRS and CDR2 YFSETQ come from the germline V gene. The germline V and J ends were trimmed by 5 bases and 6 bases, with 21 bases remaining between them. The CDR3 has 15 residues.

This clone was detected only a few times. This chain uses TRBV14 with TRBJ1-2; D is undetermined. Trimming took off 0 bases at V and 8 bases at J, with 16 bases between the two ends. The CDR3 has 15 residues. The germline V gene encodes CDR1 SGHDN and CDR2 FVKESK. The CDR3 loop is CASSQDSWAGRGYTF. In DNA, the CDR3 is TGTGCCAGCAGCCAAGATAGTTGGGCAGGCCGGGGCTACACCTTC.

Written as DNA, the CDR3 is TGTGCCAGCAGGGCCACAGGCTATAGCAATCAGCCCCAGCATTTT. Translating gives CASRATGYSNQPQHF. The rearrangement joins TRBV6-6 to TRBJ1-5, with D tentatively TRBD1 (5 bases). V was cut by 6 bases and J by 0 bases, with 12 bases left in between. The length of the CDR3 is 15 residues. Germline values: CDR1 MNHNY, CDR2 SVGAGI (reference sequence).

V is TRBV28 and J is TRBJ1-5; 8 bases map to TRBD1. CDR3 size: 13 residues. Per germline, CDR1 MDHEN and CDR2 SYDVKM. With V trimmed by 6 bases and J by 7 bases, 5 bases remained unmatched. CDR3 bases: TGTGCCAGCAGCTTGGACAGGGCGCAGCCCCAGCATTTT. This translates into CASSLDRAQPQHF.

The CDR3 loop is CASSPGTSGTETQYF. The CDR3 DNA reads as TGTGCCAGCAGCCCCGGGACTAGCGGGACAGAGACCCAGTACTTC. The V and J genes are TRBV7-9 and TRBJ2-5; 13 nucleotides match TRBD2. Germline V gene data show CDR1 as SEHNR and CDR2 as FQNEAQ (reference sequence). V shed 5 bases, J shed 4 bases, and the junction held 4 bases outside the gene matches. CDR3 size: 15 residues.

CDR3 residues: CASSPLFIGAGGTEAFF. The CDR3 DNA reads TGTGCCAGCTCACCACTATTTATCGGGGCAGGTGGCACTGAAGCTTTCTTT. The chain recombines TRBV18 with TRBJ1-1; maybe TRBD1 (5 bases). Germline V gene lookup returns CDR1 KGHSH and CDR2 LQKENI. CDR3 length: 17 residues. Trimming took off 1 base at V and 4 bases at J, with 19 bases between the two ends.

The gene calls are TRBV7-2 and TRBJ1-6; unclear D gene. The CDR3 has 15 amino acids. V was clipped by 1 base and J by 3 bases, with 7 bases between them. Germline V gives CDR1 SGHTA, CDR2 FQGNSA. CDR3 in amino acids: CASSLGPNYNSPLHF. In DNA, the CDR3 is TGTGCCAGCAGCTTAGGACCAAACTATAATTCACCCCTCCACTTT.

The chain uses TRBV4-1 and TRBJ1-2; 7 nucleotides agree with TRBD1. This CDR3 has 13 amino acids. Germline CDR1 and CDR2: MGHRA and YSYEKL. V shed 4 bases, J shed 4 bases, and the junction held 3 bases outside the gene matches. The CDR3 DNA reads TGCGCCAGCAGCCCGGGACAGAGCTATGGCTACACCTTC. Residues: CASSPGQSYGYTF.

This clone appeared once. The chain carries TRBV15 and TRBJ2-7; no clear D. Trimming shortened V by 5 bases and J by 7 bases, and 18 bases separated the two germline ends. CDR1 is LNHNV, CDR2 YYDKDF, per germline (reference sequence). The CDR3 is 14 amino acids. CDR3 amino acids: CATSPAVGRSEQYF. The CDR3 nucleotides are TGTGCCACCAGCCCCGCGGTCGGGCGCTCGGAGCAGTACTTC.

The rearrangement uses TRBV11-2 and TRBJ2-2; 7 nucleotides align to TRBD2. Germline trimming cut 4 bases from V and 9 bases from J; bases unmatched to any gene: 8. The CDR3 contains 14 residues. In germline, CDR1 is SGHAT, CDR2 FQNNGV. The DNA for the CDR3 is TGTGCCAGCAGCTCCTCAGGGAGGGACCGGGAGCTGTTTTTT. Its translation: CASSSSGRDRELFF.

This chain connects TRBV3-1 (or the pseudogene TRBV3-2) to TRBJ1-6; D gene ambiguous. This CDR3 is built from 14 residues. The germline V gene encodes CDR1 LGHDT and CDR2 YNNKEL (reference sequence). Trimming left V 7 bases short and J 5 bases short, with 12 bases between. CDR3 bases: TGTGCCAGCACGGTTTATAGCCATAATTCACCCCTCCACTTT. Translation gives CASTVYSHNSPLHF.

This clone was counted a single time. The V gene is TRBV19, the J gene TRBJ2-7, with TRBD1 matching 11 bases. This CDR3 has 16 residues. The germline CDR1 and CDR2 sequences are LNHDA and SQIVND (reference sequence). V shed 2 bases and J 1 base; nucleotides not matched to a gene: 4. The DNA for the CDR3 is TGTGCCAGTAGTATACCAGGACAGGGGGCATCCTACGAGCAGTACTTC. Its protein product is CASSIPGQGASYEQYF.